The 9 T cell receptor beta chains presented below share a single source sample, sequenced in a study of T-cell reconstitution after alpha-beta-depleted transplantation in children. As it was prepared, the TCRbeta library received unique molecular identifiers. TCRdb independently ran MiXCR on the PCR reads; one entry per CDR3 protein. The sample carries around 490,000 distinct CDR3 sequences, 10% to 12% recorded once. This material consisted of PBMCs, mostly from graft donor cells, taken 180 days after TCRalphabeta/CD19-depleted stem cell transplant. Receptor source: a female patient under 10 years old who had a stem cell transplant for aplastic anemia, so the T cells may come from the graft donor.

The rearrangement links TRBV24-1 to TRBJ2-1; D is unresolved. The length of the CDR3 is 13 residues. The V end was cut by 4 bases, the J end by 6 bases, with 9 bases between. Germline loops: CDR1 KGHDR, CDR2 SFDVKD. The CDR3 DNA sequence: TGTGCCACCAGTGACCCTAATCCCAATGAGCAGTTCTTC. It encodes CATSDPNPNEQFF.

This clonotype was observed at least ten times. The rearrangement links TRBV12-3 or TRBV12-4 to TRBJ2-2; 7 bases line up with TRBD1. There are 16 residues in the CDR3. V trimming: 7 bases; J trimming: 1 base; junction bases outside the gene matches: 9. The CDR3 protein is CASTLEGALNTGELFF. The CDR3 DNA reads TGTGCCAGCACGTTAGAGGGGGCCCTGAACACCGGGGAGCTGTTTTTT.

This clonotype was seen more than once but under ten times. The chain carries TRBV20-1 and TRBJ1-5, with D unresolved. The germline gives CDR1 DFQATT, CDR2 SNEGSKA (reference sequence). The CDR3 totals 12 residues. V gave up 0 bases and J gave up 8 bases, with 8 bases separating them. The CDR3 nucleotides are TGCAGTGCTAGAGATAGATGGGAGCCCCAGCATTTT. Translated, it gives CSARDRWEPQHF.

On this clonotype: The germline gene is not matched at one end of the junction; a read error may be the cause. The chain recombines TRBV7-9 with TRBJ2-3; D is unresolved. Germline V gives CDR1 SEHNR, CDR2 FQNEAQ (reference sequence). The CDR3 consists of 15 residues. CDR3 protein: CASSSPRRFTDTQYF. The CDR3 nucleotides read TGTGCCAGCAGCTCCCCGCGTCGTTTCACAGATACGCAGTATTTC.

This clonotype was recorded a few times. The chain carries TRBV7-9 and TRBJ2-7; the D is unclear. The CDR3 runs to 15 residues. Deletions cut 1 base from V and 1 base from J, with 11 bases between. Germline CDR1 and CDR2: SEHNR and FQNEAQ (reference sequence). The CDR3 spells CASSLDTRPSYEQYF. The DNA for the CDR3 is TGTGCCAGCAGCTTAGATACCAGGCCGTCCTACGAGCAGTACTTC.

In DNA, the CDR3 is TGTGCCAGCAGCCCTCGAGCGGGAGTAATAGATGAGCAGTTCTTC. It is translated as CASSPRAGVIDEQFF. The V gene is TRBV7-2, the J gene TRBJ2-1, with 8 bases fitting TRBD2. V was clipped by 5 bases and J by 8 bases; unmatched bases: 11. Germline V gene sequence: CDR1 SGHTA, CDR2 FQGNSA. The CDR3 is made up of 15 amino acids. The full variable domain, with the rest looked up from reference TRBV7-2 and TRBJ2-1, is GAGVSQSPSNKVTEKGKDVELRCDPISGHTALYWYRQSLGQGLEFLIYFQGNSAPDKSGLPSDRFSAERTGGSVSTLTIQRTQQEDSAVYLCASSPRAGVIDEQFFGPGTRLTVL.

The chain joins TRBV7-9 to TRBJ2-7; TRBD1 or TRBD2 may be the D gene (5 bases each). This CDR3 has 15 amino acids. Deletions cut 5 bases from V and 3 bases from J, with 17 bases between. CDR1 is SEHNR, CDR2 FQNEAQ, per germline (reference sequence). The CDR3 region has the DNA TGTGCCAGCAGCGATGATCGGAAGGGGAGCTACGAGCAGTACTTC. It specifies CASSDDRKGSYEQYF.

This clonotype has a handful of counts. V is TRBV10-3 and J is TRBJ1-2; TRBD1 agrees at 9 bases. There are 15 residues in the CDR3. Germline trimming cut 6 bases from V and 8 bases from J; bases unmatched to any gene: 13. Germline CDR1 and CDR2: ENHRY and SYGVKD. CDR3: CAISEEDRGSYGYTF. Here the CDR3 DNA reads TGTGCCATCAGCGAGGAGGACAGGGGATCTTACGGCTACACCTTC.

The gene calls are TRBV7-2 and TRBJ2-5; TRBD2 matches at 12 bases. Per germline, CDR1 SGHTA and CDR2 FQGNSA. The ends lost 5 bases at V and 7 bases at J; junction bases unmatched: 11. The CDR3 is 16 amino acids. CDR3 bases: TGTGCCAGCAGCAAAGAGGCTAGCGGGAGGGGTAGGACCCAGTACTTC. Its translation: CASSKEASGRGRTQYF.